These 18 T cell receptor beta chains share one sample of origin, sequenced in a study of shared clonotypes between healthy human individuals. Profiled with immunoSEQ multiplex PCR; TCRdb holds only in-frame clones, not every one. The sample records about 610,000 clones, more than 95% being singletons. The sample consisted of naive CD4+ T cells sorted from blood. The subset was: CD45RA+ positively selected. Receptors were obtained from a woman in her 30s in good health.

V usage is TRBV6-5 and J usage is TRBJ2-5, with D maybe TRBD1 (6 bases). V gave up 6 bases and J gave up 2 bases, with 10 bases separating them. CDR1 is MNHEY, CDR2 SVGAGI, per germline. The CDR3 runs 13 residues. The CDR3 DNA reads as TGTGCCAGCAGGGGAACAGGGCAAGAGACCCAGTACTTC. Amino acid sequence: CASRGTGQETQYF.

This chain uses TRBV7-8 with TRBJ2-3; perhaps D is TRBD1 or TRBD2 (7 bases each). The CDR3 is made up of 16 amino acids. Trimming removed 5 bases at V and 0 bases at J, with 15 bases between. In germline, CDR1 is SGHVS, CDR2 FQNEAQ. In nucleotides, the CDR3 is TGTGCCAGCAGCGTTCAGGGGGGGGCTAGCACAGATACGCAGTATTTT. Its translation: CASSVQGGASTDTQYF.

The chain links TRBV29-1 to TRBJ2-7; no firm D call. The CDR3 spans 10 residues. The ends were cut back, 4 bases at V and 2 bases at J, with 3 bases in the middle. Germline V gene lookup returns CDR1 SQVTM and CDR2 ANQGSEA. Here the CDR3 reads CSVGAYEQYF. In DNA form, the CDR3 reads TGCAGCGTTGGGGCCTACGAGCAGTACTTC.

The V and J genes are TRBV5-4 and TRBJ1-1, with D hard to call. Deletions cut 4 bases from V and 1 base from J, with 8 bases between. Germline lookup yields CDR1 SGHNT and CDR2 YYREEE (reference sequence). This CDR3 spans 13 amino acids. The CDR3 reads CASSRNRNTEAFF. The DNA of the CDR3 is TGTGCCAGCAGCCGGAACAGGAACACTGAAGCTTTCTTT.

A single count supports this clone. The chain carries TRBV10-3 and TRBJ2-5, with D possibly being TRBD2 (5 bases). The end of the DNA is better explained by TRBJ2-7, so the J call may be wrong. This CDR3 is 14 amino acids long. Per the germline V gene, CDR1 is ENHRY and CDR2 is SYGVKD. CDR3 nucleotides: TGTGCCATCAGTGAGTCCGTTGGGGAGAACGAGCAGTACTTC. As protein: CAISESVGENEQYF.

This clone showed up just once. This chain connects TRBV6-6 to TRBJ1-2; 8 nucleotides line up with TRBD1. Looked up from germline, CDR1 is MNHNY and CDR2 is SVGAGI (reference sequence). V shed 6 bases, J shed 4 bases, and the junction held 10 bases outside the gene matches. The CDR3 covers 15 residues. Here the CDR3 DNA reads TGTGCCAGCAGGGCCCCCGGGACAGGTCCCTATGGCTACACCTTC. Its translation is CASRAPGTGPYGYTF.

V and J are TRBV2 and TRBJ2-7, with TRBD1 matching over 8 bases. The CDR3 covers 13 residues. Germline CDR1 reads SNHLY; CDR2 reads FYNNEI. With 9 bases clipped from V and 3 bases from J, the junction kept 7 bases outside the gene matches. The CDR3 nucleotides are TGTGCCAGGGGGGGACAGGCCCACTACGAGCAGTACTTC. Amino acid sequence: CARGGQAHYEQYF.

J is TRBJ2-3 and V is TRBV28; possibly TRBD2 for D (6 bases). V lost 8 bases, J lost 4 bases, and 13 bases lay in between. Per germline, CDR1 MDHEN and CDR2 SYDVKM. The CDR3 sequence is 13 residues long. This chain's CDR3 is CASQTAGSDTQYF. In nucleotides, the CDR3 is TGTGCCAGCCAGACCGCGGGGTCAGATACGCAGTATTTT.

CDR3 region: CASSPGLAGDNEQFF. CDR3 nucleotides: TGCGCCAGCAGTCCGGGACTAGCGGGGGACAATGAGCAGTTCTTC. The chain has TRBV10-1 and TRBJ2-1, with TRBD2 matching 14 bases. From germline, CDR1 is WNHNN and CDR2 SYGVQD (reference sequence). This CDR3 is built from 15 residues. V dropped 5 bases and J dropped 5; count of bases not matched to a gene: 2.

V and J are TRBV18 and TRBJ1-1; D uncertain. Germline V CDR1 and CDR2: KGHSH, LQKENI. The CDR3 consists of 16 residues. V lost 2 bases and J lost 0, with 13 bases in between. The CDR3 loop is CASSPLEKNMNTEAFF. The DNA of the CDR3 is TGTGCCAGCTCACCATTAGAGAAAAACATGAACACTGAAGCTTTCTTT.

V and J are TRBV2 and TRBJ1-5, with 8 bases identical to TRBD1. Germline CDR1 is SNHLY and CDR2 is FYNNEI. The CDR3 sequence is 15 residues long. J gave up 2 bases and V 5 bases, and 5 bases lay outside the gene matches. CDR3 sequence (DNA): TGTGCCAGCAGTCCAGGGGGCGCGGGCAATCAGCCCCAGCATTTT. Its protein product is CASSPGGAGNQPQHF.

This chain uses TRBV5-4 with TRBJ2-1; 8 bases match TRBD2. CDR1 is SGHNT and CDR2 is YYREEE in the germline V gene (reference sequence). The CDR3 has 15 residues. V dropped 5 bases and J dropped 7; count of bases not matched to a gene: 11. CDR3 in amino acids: CASSLTSGLWNEQFF. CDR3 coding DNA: TGTGCCAGCAGTCTCACTAGCGGACTGTGGAATGAGCAGTTCTTC.

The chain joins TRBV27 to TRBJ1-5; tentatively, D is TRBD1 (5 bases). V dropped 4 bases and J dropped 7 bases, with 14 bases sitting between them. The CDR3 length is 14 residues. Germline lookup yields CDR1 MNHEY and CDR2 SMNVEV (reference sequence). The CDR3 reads CASSSRQLRQPQHF. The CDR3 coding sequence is TGTGCCAGCAGTTCGCGACAGTTACGGCAGCCCCAGCATTTT.

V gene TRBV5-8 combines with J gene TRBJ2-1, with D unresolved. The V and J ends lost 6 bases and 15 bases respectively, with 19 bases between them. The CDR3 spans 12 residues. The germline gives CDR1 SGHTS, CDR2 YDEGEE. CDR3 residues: CASNLPRQAWFF. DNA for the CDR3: TGTGCCAGCAACCTGCCGCGGCAGGCTTGGTTCTTC.

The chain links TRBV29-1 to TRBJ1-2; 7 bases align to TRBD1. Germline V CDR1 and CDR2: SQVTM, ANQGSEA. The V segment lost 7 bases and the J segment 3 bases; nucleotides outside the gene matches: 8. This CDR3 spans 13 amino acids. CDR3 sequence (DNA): TGCAGCGCTGGACAGGCGAGGGACTATGGCTACACCTTC. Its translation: CSAGQARDYGYTF.

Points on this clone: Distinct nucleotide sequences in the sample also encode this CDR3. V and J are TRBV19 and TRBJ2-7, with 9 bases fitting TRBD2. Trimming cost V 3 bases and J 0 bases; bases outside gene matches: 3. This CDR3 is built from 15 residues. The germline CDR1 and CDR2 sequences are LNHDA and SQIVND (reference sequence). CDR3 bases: TGTGCCAGTAGTATTCTAGCGGGATCCTCCTACGAGCAGTACTTC. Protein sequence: CASSILAGSSYEQYF.

CDR3 protein: CASSIWTAKGNEQFF. CDR3 nucleotide sequence: TGTGCCAGTAGTATCTGGACAGCCAAGGGTAATGAGCAGTTCTTC. This chain connects TRBV19 to TRBJ2-1; a weak D match, TRBD1 (6 bases). CDR1 and CDR2 (germline): LNHDA, SQIVND (reference sequence). The V end was cut by 3 bases, the J end by 7 bases, with 16 bases between. The CDR3 totals 15 residues. The entire variable domain, with the rest obtained from reference TRBV19 and TRBJ2-1, is as follows: DGGITQSPKYLFRKEGQNVTLSCEQNLNHDAMYWYRQDPGQGLRLIYYSQIVNDFQKGDIAEGYSVSREKKESFPLTVTSAQKNPTAFYLCASSIWTAKGNEQFFGPGTRLTVL.

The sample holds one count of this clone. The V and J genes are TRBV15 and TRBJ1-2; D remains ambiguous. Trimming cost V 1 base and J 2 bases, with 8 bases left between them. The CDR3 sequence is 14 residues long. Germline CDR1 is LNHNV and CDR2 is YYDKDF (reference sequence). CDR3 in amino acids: CATSRGQDNYGYTF. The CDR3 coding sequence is TGTGCCACCAGCAGAGGTCAGGACAACTATGGCTACACCTTC.